The 2 T cell receptor beta chains listed next were all sequenced from one sample in a study of blood T cell repertoires in COVID-19. The repertoire was sequenced with immunoSEQ multiplex PCR; TCRdb's copy has only in-frame clones and lacks some. This table has around 170,000 clones, nearly 80% appearing once. Sequenced sample: peripheral blood. The receptors derive from a woman of 80 years or more with acute or convalescent COVID-19.

Remarks on this clone: The junction departs from the called germline gene at one end, perhaps through a read error. The CDR3: CASSLAAGAYEQYF. CDR3 bases: TGTGCCAGCAGCCTAGCGGCCGGGGCCTACGAGCAGTACTTC. This chain uses TRBV7-9 with TRBJ2-7; TRBD2 matches at 7 bases. Germline CDR1 SEHNR, CDR2 FQNEAQ (reference sequence). The CDR3 loop spans 14 amino acids. Full variable domain (missing parts from reference TRBV7-9 and TRBJ2-7): DTGVSQNPRHKITKRGQNVTFRCDPISEHNRLYWYRQTLGQGPEFLTYFQNEAQLEKSRLLSDRFSAERPKGSFSTLEIQRTEQGDSAMYLCASSLAAGAYEQYFGPGTRLTVT.

The chain couples TRBV5-4 to TRBJ1-1, with 8 bases identical to TRBD1. V dropped 1 base and J dropped 5; count of bases not matched to a gene: 7. The CDR3 is 15 residues long. Germline CDR1 SGHNT, CDR2 YYREEE (reference sequence). CDR3 amino acids: CASSLFSTGGTEAFF. CDR3 bases: TGTGCCAGCAGCTTGTTCAGTACAGGGGGGACTGAAGCTTTCTTT. Complete variable domain (other parts from reference TRBV5-4 and TRBJ1-1): ETGVTQSPTHLIKTRGQQVTLRCSSQSGHNTVSWYQQALGQGPQFIFQYYREEENGRGNFPPRFSGLQFPNYSSELNVNALELDDSALYLCASSLFSTGGTEAFFGQGTRLTVV.